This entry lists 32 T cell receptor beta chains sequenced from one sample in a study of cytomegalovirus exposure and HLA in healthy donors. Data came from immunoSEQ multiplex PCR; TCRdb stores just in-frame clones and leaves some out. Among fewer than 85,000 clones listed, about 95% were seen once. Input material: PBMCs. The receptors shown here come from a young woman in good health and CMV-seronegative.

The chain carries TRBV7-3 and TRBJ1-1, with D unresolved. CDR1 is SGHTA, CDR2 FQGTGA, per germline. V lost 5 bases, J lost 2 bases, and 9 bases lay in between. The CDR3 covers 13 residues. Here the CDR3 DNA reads TGTGCCAGCAGCCGGGATTACAACACTGAAGCTTTCTTT. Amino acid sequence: CASSRDYNTEAFF.

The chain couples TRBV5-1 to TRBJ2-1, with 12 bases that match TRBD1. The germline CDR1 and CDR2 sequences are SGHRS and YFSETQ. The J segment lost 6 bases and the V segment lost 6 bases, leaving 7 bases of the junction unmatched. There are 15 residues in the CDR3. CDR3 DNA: TGCGCCAGCACTGGGACAGGGGGCGGTTTCAATGAGCAGTTCTTC. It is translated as CASTGTGGGFNEQFF.

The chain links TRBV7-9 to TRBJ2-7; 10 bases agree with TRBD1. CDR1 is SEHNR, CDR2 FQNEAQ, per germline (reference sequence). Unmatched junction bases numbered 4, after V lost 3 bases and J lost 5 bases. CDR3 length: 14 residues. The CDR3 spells CASSFGTGDDEQYF. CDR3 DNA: TGTGCCAGCAGCTTCGGGACAGGGGATGACGAGCAGTACTTC. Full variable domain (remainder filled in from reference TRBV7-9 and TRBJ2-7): DTGVSQNPRHKITKRGQNVTFRCDPISEHNRLYWYRQTLGQGPEFLTYFQNEAQLEKSRLLSDRFSAERPKGSFSTLEIQRTEQGDSAMYLCASSFGTGDDEQYFGPGTRLTVT.

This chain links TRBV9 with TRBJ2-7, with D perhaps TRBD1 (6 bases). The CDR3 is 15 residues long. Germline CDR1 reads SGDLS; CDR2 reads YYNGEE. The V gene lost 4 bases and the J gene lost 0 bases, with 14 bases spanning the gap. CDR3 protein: CASSIEQGFSYEQYF. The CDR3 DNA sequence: TGTGCCAGCAGCATCGAACAGGGCTTCTCCTACGAGCAGTACTTC.

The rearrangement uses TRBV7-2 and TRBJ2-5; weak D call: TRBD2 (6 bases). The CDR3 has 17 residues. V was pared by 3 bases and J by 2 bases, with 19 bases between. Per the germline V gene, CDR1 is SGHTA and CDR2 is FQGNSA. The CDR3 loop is CASSLSGPRAGQETQYF. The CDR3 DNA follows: TGTGCCAGCAGCTTGAGTGGCCCCAGGGCGGGACAAGAGACCCAGTACTTC.

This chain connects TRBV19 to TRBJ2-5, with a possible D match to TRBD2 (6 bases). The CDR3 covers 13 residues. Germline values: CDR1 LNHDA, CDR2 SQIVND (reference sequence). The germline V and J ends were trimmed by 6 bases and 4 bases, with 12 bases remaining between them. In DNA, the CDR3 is TGTGCCAGTAGCCTGCGGGGAGGAGAGACCCAGTACTTC. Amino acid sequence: CASSLRGGETQYF.

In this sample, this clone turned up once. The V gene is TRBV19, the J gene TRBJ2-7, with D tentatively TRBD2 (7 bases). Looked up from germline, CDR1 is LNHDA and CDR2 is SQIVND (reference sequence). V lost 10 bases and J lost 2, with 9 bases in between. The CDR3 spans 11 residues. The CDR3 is CATGGPYEQYF. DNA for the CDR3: TGTGCCACCGGGGGGCCCTACGAGCAGTACTTC.

CDR3 amino acids: CAWSKGETGELFF. For the CDR3, the DNA is TGTGCCTGGAGTAAAGGAGAGACCGGGGAGCTGTTTTTT. The V and J genes are TRBV30 and TRBJ2-2; no firm D call. This CDR3 is built from 13 residues. The V gene lost 2 bases and the J gene lost 5 bases, with 9 bases spanning the gap. Germline CDR1 GTSNPN, CDR2 SVGIG (reference sequence).

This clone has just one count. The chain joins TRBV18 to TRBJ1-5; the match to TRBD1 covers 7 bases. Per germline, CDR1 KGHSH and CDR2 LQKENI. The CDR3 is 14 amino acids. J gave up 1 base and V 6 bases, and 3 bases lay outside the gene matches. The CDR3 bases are TGTGCCAGCTCCCAGGACAGGAGCAATCAGCCCCAGCATTTT. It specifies CASSQDRSNQPQHF. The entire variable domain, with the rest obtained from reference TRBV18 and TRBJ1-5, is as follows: NAGVMQNPRHLVRRRGQEARLRCSPMKGHSHVYWYRQLPEEGLKFMVYLQKENIIDESGMPKERFSAEFPKEGPSILRIQQVVRGDSAAYFCASSQDRSNQPQHFGDGTRLSIL.

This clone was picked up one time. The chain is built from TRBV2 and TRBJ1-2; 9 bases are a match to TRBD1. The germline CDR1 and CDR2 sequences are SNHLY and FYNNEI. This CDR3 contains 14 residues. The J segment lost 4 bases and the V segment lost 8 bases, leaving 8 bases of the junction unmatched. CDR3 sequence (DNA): TGTGCCAGCGGGGGACAGGGATCAACCTATGGCTACACCTTC. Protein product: CASGGQGSTYGYTF.

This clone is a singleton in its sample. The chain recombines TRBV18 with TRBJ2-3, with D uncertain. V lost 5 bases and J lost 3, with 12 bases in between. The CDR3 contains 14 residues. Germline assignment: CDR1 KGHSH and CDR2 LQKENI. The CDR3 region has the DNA TGTGCCAGCTCATCCCAGACGCGGACAGATACGCAGTATTTT. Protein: CASSSQTRTDTQYF. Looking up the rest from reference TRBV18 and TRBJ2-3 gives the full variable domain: NAGVMQNPRHLVRRRGQEARLRCSPMKGHSHVYWYRQLPEEGLKFMVYLQKENIIDESGMPKERFSAEFPKEGPSILRIQQVVRGDSAAYFCASSSQTRTDTQYFGPGTRLTVL.

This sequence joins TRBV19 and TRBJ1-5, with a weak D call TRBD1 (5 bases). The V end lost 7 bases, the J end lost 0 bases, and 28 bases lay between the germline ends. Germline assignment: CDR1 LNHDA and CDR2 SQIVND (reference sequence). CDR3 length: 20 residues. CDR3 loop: CASTQRPSLGGDYSNQPQHF. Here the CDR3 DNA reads TGTGCCAGTACGCAACGCCCGAGTCTGGGAGGGGATTATAGCAATCAGCCCCAGCATTTT.

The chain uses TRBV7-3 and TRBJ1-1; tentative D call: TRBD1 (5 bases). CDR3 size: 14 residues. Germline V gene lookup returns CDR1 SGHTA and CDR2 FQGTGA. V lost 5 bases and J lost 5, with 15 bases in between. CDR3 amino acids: CASSPTGGWTEAFF. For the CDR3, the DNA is TGTGCCAGCAGCCCCACCGGGGGATGGACTGAAGCTTTCTTT.

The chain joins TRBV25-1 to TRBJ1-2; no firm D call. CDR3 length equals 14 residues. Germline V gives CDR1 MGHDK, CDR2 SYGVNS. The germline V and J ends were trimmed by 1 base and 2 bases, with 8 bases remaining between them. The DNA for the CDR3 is TGTGCCAGCAGTGAATCCGTCCTCAACTATGGCTACACCTTC. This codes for CASSESVLNYGYTF.

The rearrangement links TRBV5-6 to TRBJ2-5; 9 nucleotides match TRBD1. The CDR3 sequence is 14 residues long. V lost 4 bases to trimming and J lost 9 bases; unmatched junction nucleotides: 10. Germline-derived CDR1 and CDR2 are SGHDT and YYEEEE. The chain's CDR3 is CASSPGQGWMAQYF. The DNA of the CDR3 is TGTGCCAGCAGCCCAGGACAGGGGTGGATGGCCCAGTACTTC.

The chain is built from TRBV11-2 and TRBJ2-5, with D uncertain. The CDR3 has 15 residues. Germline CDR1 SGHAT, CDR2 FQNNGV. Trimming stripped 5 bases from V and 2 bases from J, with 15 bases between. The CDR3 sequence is CASSPSPGNQETQYF. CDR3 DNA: TGTGCCAGCAGCCCCTCCCCGGGTAATCAAGAGACCCAGTACTTC.

The CDR3 spells CASSSRTSGGADTQYF. For the CDR3, the DNA is TGTGCCAGCAGCTCAAGGACTAGCGGGGGGGCAGATACGCAGTATTTT. The chain has TRBV7-2 and TRBJ2-3; 15 bases line up with TRBD2. The CDR3 consists of 16 residues. CDR1 and CDR2 (germline): SGHTA, FQGNSA. V lost 4 bases to trimming and J lost 4 bases; unmatched junction nucleotides: 3.

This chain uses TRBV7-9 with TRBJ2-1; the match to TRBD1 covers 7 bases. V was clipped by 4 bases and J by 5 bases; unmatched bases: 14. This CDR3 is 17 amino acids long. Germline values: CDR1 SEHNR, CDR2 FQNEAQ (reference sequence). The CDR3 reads CASSSPVGGLFNNEQFF. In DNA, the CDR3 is TGTGCCAGCAGCTCCCCGGTAGGGGGCTTATTTAACAATGAGCAGTTCTTC.

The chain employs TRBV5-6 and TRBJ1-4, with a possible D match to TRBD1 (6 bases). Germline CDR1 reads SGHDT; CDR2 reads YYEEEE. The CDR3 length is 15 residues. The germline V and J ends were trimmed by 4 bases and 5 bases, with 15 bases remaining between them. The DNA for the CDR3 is TGTGCCAGCAGCCTGAAGGGGGACACCAATGAAAAACTGTTTTTT. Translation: CASSLKGDTNEKLFF.

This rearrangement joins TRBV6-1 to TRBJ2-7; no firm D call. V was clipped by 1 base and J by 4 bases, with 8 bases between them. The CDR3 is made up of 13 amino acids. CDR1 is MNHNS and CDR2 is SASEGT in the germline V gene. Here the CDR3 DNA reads TGTGCCAGCAGTGAAGATTTCAGGTACGAGCAGTACTTC. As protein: CASSEDFRYEQYF.

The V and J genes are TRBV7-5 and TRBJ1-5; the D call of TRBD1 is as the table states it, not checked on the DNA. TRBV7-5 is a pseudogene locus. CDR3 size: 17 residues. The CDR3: CVRSFRQGGYSNQPQHF. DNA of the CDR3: TGTGTCAGAAGCTTCCGACAGGGGGGATATAGCAATCAGCCCCAGCATTTT.

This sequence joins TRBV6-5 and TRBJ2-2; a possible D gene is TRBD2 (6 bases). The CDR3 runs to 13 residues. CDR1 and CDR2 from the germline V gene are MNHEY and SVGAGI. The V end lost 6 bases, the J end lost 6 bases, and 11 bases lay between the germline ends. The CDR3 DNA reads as TGTGCCAGCAGCTCCGGGGGTCCCGGGGAGCTGTTTTTT. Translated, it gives CASSSGGPGELFF.

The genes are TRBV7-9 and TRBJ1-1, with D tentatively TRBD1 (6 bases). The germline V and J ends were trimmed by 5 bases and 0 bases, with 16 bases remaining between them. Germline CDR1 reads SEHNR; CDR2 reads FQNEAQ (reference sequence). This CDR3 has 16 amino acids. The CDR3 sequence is CASSASTGILNTEAFF. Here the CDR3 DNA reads TGTGCCAGCAGCGCCTCAACAGGGATCCTGAACACTGAAGCTTTCTTT.

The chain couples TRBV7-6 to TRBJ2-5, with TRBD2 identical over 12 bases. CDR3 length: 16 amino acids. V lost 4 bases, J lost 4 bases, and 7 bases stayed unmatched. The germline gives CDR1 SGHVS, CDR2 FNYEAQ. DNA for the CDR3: TGTGCCAGCAGCTCCCTAGCGGGGGGGCACCCAGAGACCCAGTACTTC. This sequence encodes CASSSLAGGHPETQYF.

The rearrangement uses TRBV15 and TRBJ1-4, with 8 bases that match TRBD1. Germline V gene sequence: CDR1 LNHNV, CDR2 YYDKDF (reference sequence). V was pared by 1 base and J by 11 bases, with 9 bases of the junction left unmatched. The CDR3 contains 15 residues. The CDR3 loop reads CATSRAIADRAKLFF. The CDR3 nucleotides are TGTGCCACCAGCAGAGCCATCGCGGACAGGGCCAAACTGTTTTTT.

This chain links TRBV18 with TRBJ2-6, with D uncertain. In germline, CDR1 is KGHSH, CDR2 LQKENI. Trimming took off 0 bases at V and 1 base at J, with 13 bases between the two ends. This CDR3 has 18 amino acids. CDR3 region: CASSPPLNARSGANVLTF. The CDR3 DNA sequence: TGTGCCAGCTCACCACCACTTAACGCGAGGTCTGGGGCCAACGTCCTGACTTTC.

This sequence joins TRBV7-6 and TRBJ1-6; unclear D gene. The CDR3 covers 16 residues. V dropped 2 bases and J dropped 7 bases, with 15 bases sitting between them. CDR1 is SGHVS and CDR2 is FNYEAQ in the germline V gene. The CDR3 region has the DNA TGTGCCAGCAGCTTAATTCCGGGGTCAGACAATTCACCCCTCCACTTT. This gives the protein CASSLIPGSDNSPLHF.

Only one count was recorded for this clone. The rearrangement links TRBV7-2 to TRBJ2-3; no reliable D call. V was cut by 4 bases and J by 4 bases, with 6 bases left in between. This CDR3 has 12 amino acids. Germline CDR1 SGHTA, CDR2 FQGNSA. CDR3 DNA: TGTGCCAGCAGCTGGCAGGCAGATACGCAGTATTTT. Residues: CASSWQADTQYF.

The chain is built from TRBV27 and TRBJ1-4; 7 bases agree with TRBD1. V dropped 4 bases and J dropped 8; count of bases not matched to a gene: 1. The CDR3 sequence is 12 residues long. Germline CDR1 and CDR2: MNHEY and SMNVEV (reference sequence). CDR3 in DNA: TGTGCCAGCAGTTACAGGGGCGAAAAACTGTTTTTT. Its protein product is CASSYRGEKLFF.

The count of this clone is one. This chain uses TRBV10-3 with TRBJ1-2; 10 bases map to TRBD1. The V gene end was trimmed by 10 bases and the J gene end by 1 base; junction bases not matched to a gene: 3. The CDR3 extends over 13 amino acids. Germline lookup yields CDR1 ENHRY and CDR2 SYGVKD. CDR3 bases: TGTGCCACCGGGACAGGGGATAACTATGGCTACACCTTC. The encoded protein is CATGTGDNYGYTF.

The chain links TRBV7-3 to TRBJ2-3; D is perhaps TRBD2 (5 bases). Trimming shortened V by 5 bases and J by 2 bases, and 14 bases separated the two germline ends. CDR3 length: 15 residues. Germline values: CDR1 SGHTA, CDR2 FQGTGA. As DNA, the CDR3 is TGTGCCAGCAGCCTCGAGGGCGCGATCACAGATACGCAGTATTTT. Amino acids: CASSLEGAITDTQYF.

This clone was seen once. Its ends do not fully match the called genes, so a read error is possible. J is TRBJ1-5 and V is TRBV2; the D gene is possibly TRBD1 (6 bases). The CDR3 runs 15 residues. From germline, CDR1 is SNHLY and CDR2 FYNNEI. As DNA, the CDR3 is TGTACCAGCAGTGAAAGCGGGGGCGCGGGGCAGCCCCAGCATTTT. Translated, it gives CTSSESGGAGQPQHF.